This T cell receptor beta chain is drawn from a study of blood T cell repertoires in COVID-19. As for the study in general: Samples of COVID-19 (acute and convalescent) were obtained from the United States, Italy and Spain. T cells, B-cell-depleted T cells, or PBMCs supplied cDNA or gDNA.

Some clones are missing from TCRdb's copy, which holds only in-frame ones; the method was immunoSEQ multiplex PCR. The sample includes a few hundred thousand clones, more than 80% of them seen just once. The source is a woman aged 25 to 39 with COVID-19, enrolled during active disease. The sequenced sample was peripheral blood.

In DNA, the CDR3 is TGTGCCAGCAGCCGTAGGACAGGGGGCAATAATTCACCCCTCCACTTT. Encoded protein: CASSRRTGGNNSPLHF. The genes are TRBV13 and TRBJ1-6; 11 bases align to TRBD1. V lost 5 bases to trimming and J lost 5 bases; unmatched junction nucleotides: 5. Germline values: CDR1 PRHDT, CDR2 FYEKMQ (reference sequence). The CDR3 is 16 amino acids. Drawing the rest from reference TRBV13 and TRBJ1-6, the complete variable domain is AAGVIQSPRHLIKEKRETATLKCYPIPRHDTVYWYQQGPGQDPQFLISFYEKMQSDKGSIPDRFSAQQFSDYHSELNMSSLELGDSALYFCASSRRTGGNNSPLHFGNGTRLTVT.